This TCR beta chain is drawn from a study of cytomegalovirus exposure and HLA in healthy donors. Whole-study results and caveats: Most likely, a cluster of highly shared sequence variants arose as a sequencing artifact. Immune exposure information available was restricted to CMV serostatus. The study assumed roughly uniform donor sequencing depth for presence/absence analyses. TCR beta chain V- and J-gene trimming was linked, in a later analysis, to a missense variant in DCLRE1C.

Both 60 Vbeta primers and 13 Jbeta primers went into the PCR. Produced via immunoSEQ multiplex PCR; TCRdb's table is partial and in-frame only. The top ten clones hold about 1.4% of a sample with 150,000 to 200,000 clones, around three quarters of them seen once. In the case of this clone: Its antigen is not known.

This CDR3 is built from 12 residues. Germline V lookup: CDR1 SGHRS, CDR2 YFSETQ. V dropped 3 bases and J dropped 6; count of bases not matched to a gene: 2. The rearrangement links TRBV5-1 to TRBJ1-2; the match to TRBD1 covers 7 bases. The source of this sequence is a man aged 35 to 55 in good health and CMV-seronegative. Sequenced material: PBMCs. This CDR3 is CASSSQGDGYTF. The CDR3, as DNA: TGCGCCAGCAGCTCCCAGGGGGATGGCTACACCTTC.